The present entry profiles one TCR beta chain with its context. The target antigen is unknown. Trimming cost V 6 bases and J 8 bases, with 11 bases left between them. This CDR3 region has 12 residues. Per germline, CDR1 MNHNY and CDR2 SVGAGI (reference sequence). The sample originates from a study of T cells after yellow fever vaccination. About the study: Some fractions had low cell numbers, and these were prepared with SMART-Seq v4 Ultra Low Input.

Using its own MiXCR run on the 5' RACE reads, TCRdb lists one record per CDR3 protein. The table records 450,000 to 650,000 distinct CDR3 sequences, about 13% of them present only once. Broader study findings: Weaker in magnitude, the secondary response showed a faster peak on day 5 versus 15. There was a possibility that FACS-sorted repertoires contained abundant clonotypes contaminating from the bulk population.

The sample in question was PBMCs, obtained on the day of the yellow fever booster vaccination. The gene calls are TRBV6-6 and TRBJ2-1; D is unresolved. The clonotype comes from a man in his thirties or forties who received the YFV17D yellow fever vaccine. CDR3 DNA sequence: TGTGCCAGCAGCGAGGTAGCTCATGAGCAGTTCTTC. Protein product: CASSEVAHEQFF.